This T cell receptor beta chain appears in the sequencing data of a study of Graves' ophthalmopathy and Graves' hyperthyroidism. About the research overall: Untreated patients at initial diagnosis provided peripheral blood. Study-level points and caveats: A majority of expanded thyroid clonotypes exceeding 0.001 frequency were likewise present in blood.

Points on this clonotype: Antigen unknown.

As the template, RNA transcripts were used to amplify TCR beta CDR3 regions. The workflow started with a first-round RT-PCR run with HTBI primers and then moved on to a second-round multiplex PCR. A single record per CDR3 protein comes from TCRdb applying MiXCR to the multiplex PCR reads. Of roughly 220,000 distinct CDR3 sequences detected, 45% appear once; the ten largest clones hold 40% to 55%. Patients with other autoimmune diseases, uncontrolled infections, pregnancy or lactation were excluded. PBMCs were obtained from roughly 10 ml of fresh peripheral blood. The germline V gene has CDR1 LNHDA and CDR2 SQIVND (reference sequence). The CDR3 spans 15 residues. V trimming: 10 bases; J trimming: 2 bases; junction bases outside the gene matches: 9.

Source material: peripheral blood. This clonotype originated in an adult man with Graves' ophthalmopathy. This sequence joins TRBV19 and TRBJ2-3, with 10 positions matching TRBD2. Here the CDR3 DNA reads TGTGCCACCCATGGGACTAGCGAACCCACAGATACGCAGTATTTT. Amino acid sequence: CATHGTSEPTDTQYF.